This TCR beta chain comes out of a study of shared clonotypes between healthy human individuals (TCRdb year 2020). A note on the overall study: The cohort comprised a couple of women and three men aged 18 to 49 years. Per donor, three plates each were used for CD4 naive and CD4 memory, two for CD8 naive, and one for CD8 memory. The study deeply sequenced blood TCR repertoires of about 5 healthy adults to estimate repertoire size and the extent of clonotype sharing between individuals. To increase sequencing depth and limit assay-specific biases, different laboratories used diverse techniques to prepare libraries and sequence TCR repertoires. Per donor, leukapheresis produced somewhere between about 0.8 and 9.5 billion PBMCs.

On the study overall, not on this receptor specifically: Sharing across several donors was observed for around 5% of naive CD4, about 3.2% of naive CD8, about 2.3% of memory CD4, and over 0.3% of memory CD8 clonotypes. Pairwise subsampling led to the expectation that sequencing depth would affect the degree of clonotype sharing among donors. Incomplete sequencing was indicated by rarefaction of sorted-subset datasets, despite the large sequencing depth. Estimated clonotype richness was generally larger for naive than for memory subsets. Because the study included only a small number of donors, the genetic and exposure-history diversity represented was limited. Higher generation probabilities were observed for clonotypes shared by all four sorted-subset donors than for non-shared clonotypes. Sampling was restricted to blood, and TCR repertoires in tissue are likely to differ from TCR repertoires in blood.

TCR CDR3 regions were amplified from genomic DNA by multiplex PCR using the deep immunoSEQ assay. Genomic DNA extracted from each cell subset was distributed evenly over all wells of several immunoSEQ 96-well plates, and each plate served as one replicate. For sorted subsets, 200 to 250 ng genomic DNA, equal to some 28,000 T cell genomes, was loaded into each replicate PCR. The purified libraries were quantified using a Qubit 3.0 fluorometer, sized with a Bioanalyzer 2100, and then quantified again using the KAPA Library Quantification kit. Every immunoSEQ 96-well plate was sequenced on a separate single-read 150-cycle Illumina NextSeq 550 flow cell. Concerning the study's data processing: Because the immunoSEQ output held only junctional sequences and lacked quality scores, the filtering could not match the filtering applied to full-length reads. Sequences were annotated with PyIR, a Python wrapper for IgBLAST v1.9, using IMGT germline references to assign V/J genes and CDR3. Reads with weak V/J assignments (E-value above 1e-6), missing CDR3, stop codons, out-of-frame junctions, or ambiguous translated residues were removed. V3J clonotypes were defined by identical inferred V gene, J gene, and CDR3 amino acid sequence. To compute the percentage overlap between repertoires, the number of shared unique clonotypes was divided by the size of the smaller repertoire. Three approaches were used to assess repertoire richness: RTK rarefaction, the Chao1 estimator, and Recon v2.1 estimates of unobserved clonotypes. For all TCRbeta clonotypes obtained by the gDNA method from a handful of donors, generation probabilities were computed with OLGA. TCRdb limited this immuneACCESS table to in-frame rearrangements with V and J called. A share of clones is missing; checked studies link under half to unresolved V genes, and the rest is unexplained. The V and J calls and clone size come from that table; D and trimming were worked out from the DNA. The sample table holds roughly 2.2 million clones, of which roughly 92% were seen once. Around 0.38% of the sample is held by the ten biggest clonotypes.

The donors were healthy, HIV-negative adults who had no recently reported acute infections or vaccinations. Every donor was a Caucasian adult living in Nashville, Tennessee, USA. Magnetic negative selection was used to enrich CD4+ T cells, after which naive cells were positively selected on CD45RA and the negative fraction became the memory subset. After blood collection by leukapheresis, PBMCs were isolated using Ficoll-Histopaque density gradient centrifugation and then cryopreserved in the vapor phase of liquid nitrogen. Analytical flow cytometry was used to check the purity and quantity of each magnetically sorted T cell population. Genomic DNA was isolated from each sorted fraction and quantified by UV absorbance on a Nanodrop 2000c. The CDR3 spans 17 residues, from the cysteine through the phenylalanine. Only the CDR3 DNA stays, 51 bases, in frame from base 1. CDR1 SGHDT and CDR2 YYEEEE were looked up in the germline V gene. V trim: 0 bases; J trim: 6 bases; unmatched bases: 11.

About this clone itself: What antigen it recognizes has not been identified. Base-call qualities are not available, and no considerably larger clone is one nucleotide away.

The source is a man in his late teens or twenties in good health. Some clones in this sample may be carry-over from other donors' samples. Sequenced: naive CD4+ T cells from PBMCs. This specimen's cell subset or site label, per the study, means: CD45RA+ positively selected. The chain is encoded by TRBV5-6 joined to TRBJ1-2, with 10 bases aligning to TRBD1. The CDR3 amino acid sequence is: CASSLGGAPTGGHGYTF. The DNA sequence is as follows: TGTGCCAGCAGCTTGGGAGGGGCACCGACAGGGGGCCATGGCTACACCTTC.